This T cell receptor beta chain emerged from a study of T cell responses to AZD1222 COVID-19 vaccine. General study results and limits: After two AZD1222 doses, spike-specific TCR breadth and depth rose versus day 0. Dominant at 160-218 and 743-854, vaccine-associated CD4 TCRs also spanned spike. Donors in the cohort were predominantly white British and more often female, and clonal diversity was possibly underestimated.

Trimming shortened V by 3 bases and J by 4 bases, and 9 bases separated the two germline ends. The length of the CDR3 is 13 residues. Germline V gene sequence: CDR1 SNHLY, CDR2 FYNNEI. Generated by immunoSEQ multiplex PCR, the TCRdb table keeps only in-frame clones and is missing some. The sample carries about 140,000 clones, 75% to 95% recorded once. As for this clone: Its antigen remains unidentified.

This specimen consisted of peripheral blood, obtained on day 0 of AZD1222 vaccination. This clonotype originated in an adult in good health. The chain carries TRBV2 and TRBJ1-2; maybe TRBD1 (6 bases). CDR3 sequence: CASSDVGAYGYTF. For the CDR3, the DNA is TGTGCCAGCAGTGATGTGGGGGCCTATGGCTACACCTTC.